The text below deals with one T cell receptor beta chain. Its antigen remains undetermined. No much larger clonotype is one base removed from it; base qualities were not supplied. This entry comes from a study of blood T cell repertoires in COVID-19 (dated by TCRdb to the early 2020s). Regarding the research as a whole: Samples covering the acute and convalescent phases of COVID-19 were provided by collaborators in the United States, Italy and Spain. The material from the prospective study consisted of cDNA or gDNA derived from T cells, B-cell-depleted T cells, or PBMCs. Deeply sampled blood TCRbeta repertoires from subjects exposed to, actively infected with, or recovered from COVID-19 were included in the dataset. The repertoires were released in a freely available public database meant as a resource for research on the immune response to SARS-CoV-2. Samples came from the ongoing ImmuneRACE study (first 160 participants) plus 1,254 subjects from 6 global collaborators. Sample metadata almost always included a de-identified subject ID, COVID-19 status, age in years and sex. HLA class I and class II types, where available, came from metadata supplied by the sample provider rather than from assay-based typing. General study outcomes and caveats: The quantity of clinical and demographic metadata differed by source and by participant and was supplied without curation.

TCRbeta CDR3 regions were amplified from genomic DNA by means of the immunoSEQ Assay, a bias-controlled multiplex PCR. Under the source paper's analysis protocol: Within the assay, amplification of reference gene primers was used to estimate how many nucleated cells each sample contained. To quantify the absolute abundance of each unique TCRbeta CDR3 rearrangement, sequence reads were collapsed and filtered. For each sample, productive Simpson clonality was calculated by taking the square root of Simpson's diversity index across productive rearrangements. TCRdb obtained this table from immuneACCESS and retained in-frame rearrangements with V and J assigned. These tables miss some clones; where compared with another copy, unresolved V genes account for less than half of the shortfall, and the remainder is unexplained. For V, J and clone size, that table is used; D and trimming come from the DNA. In all, the sample holds 350,000 or so clones, and roughly 90% of those were seen once. The top ten constitute roughly 20% of the sample.

CDR1 SGHNT and CDR2 YYREEE are derived from the germline V gene (reference sequence). Trimming costs V 4 bases and J 0 bases, and their ends lie 11 bases apart. The CDR3, from cysteine to phenylalanine, totals 15 residues. Only the CDR3 portion is preserved as DNA: 45 bases, with reading frame beginning at the first base. Enrolling through a virtual design, the prospective study's participants ranged in age from roughly 18 to 95 years and lived across some 23 United States geographic areas. In the prospective study, cohorts were assigned on the basis of participant-reported clinical history obtained from a screening survey and a study questionnaire. ImmuneRACE Cohort 3 recovered participants were defined by two consecutive negative NP/OP PCR tests, healthcare professional clearance, or symptom resolution. In the prospective study, mobile phlebotomists collected whole blood, serum and a nasopharyngeal or oropharyngeal swab from each participant. Prospective study participants could optionally give additional blood draws and questionnaires over an approximately two-month period. Before DNA extraction, blood samples from the prospective study were shipped at room temperature or frozen.

The chain was built from TRBV5-4 and TRBJ2-1, and perhaps TRBD2 as D gene, on 5 matching bases. The TCR originated in a woman aged 30 to 39 who had recovered from COVID-19. The sequenced sample was PBMCs or T cells enriched from blood (not recorded which). The nucleotide sequence reads as follows: TGTGCCAGCAGCGCTAGCTCGAGCTCCTACAATGAGCAGTTCTTC. Its protein is CASSASSSSYNEQFF.